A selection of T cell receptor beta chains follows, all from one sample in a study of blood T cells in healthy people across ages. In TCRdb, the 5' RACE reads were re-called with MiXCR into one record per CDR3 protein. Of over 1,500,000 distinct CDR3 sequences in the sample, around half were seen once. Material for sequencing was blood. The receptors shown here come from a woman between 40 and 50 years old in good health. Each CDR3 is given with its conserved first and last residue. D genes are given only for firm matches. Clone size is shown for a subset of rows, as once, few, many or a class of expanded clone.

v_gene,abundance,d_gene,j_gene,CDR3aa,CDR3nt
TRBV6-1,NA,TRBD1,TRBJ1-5,CASSETGESQHQHF,TGTGCCAGCAGTGAAACAGGGGAAAGTCAGCACCAGCATTTT
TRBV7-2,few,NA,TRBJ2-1,CASSSYRSYNEQFF,TGTGCCAGCAGCTCTTACAGATCCTACAATGAGCAGTTCTTC
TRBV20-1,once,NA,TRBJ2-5,CSARVSGVVETQYF,TGCAGTGCTAGAGTTTCCGGGGTAGTGGAGACCCAGTACTTC
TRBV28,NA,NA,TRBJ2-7,CASSNRDEGYEQYF,TGTGCCAGCAGTAATCGGGACGAGGGTTACGAGCAGTACTTC
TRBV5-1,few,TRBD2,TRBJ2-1,CASGLAGHNEQFF,TGCGCCAGCGGACTAGCGGGGCACAATGAGCAGTTCTTC
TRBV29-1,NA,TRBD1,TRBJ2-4,CSVVRQGRTKNIQYF,TGCAGCGTAGTACGACAGGGGAGAACCAAAAACATTCAGTACTTC
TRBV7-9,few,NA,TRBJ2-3,CASSLELNTDTQYF,TGTGCCAGCAGCTTAGAACTAAACACAGATACGCAGTATTTT
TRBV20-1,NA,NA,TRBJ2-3,CSALSGVDPDTQYF,TGCAGTGCTCTTAGCGGCGTGGATCCAGATACGCAGTATTTT
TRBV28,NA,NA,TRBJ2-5,CASSLDGQSREQYF,TGTGCCAGCAGTCTGGATGGACAGTCGAGGGAGCAGTACTTC
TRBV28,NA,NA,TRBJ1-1,CASLNRVSSNEAFF,TGTGCCAGCCTTAACAGGGTCTCGTCTAATGAAGCTTTCTTT
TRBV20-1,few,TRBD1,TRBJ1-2,CSARETGGGYTF,TGCAGTGCTAGGGAGACAGGGGGCGGCTACACCTTC
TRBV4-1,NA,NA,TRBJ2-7,CASSQQMGPGEQYF,TGCGCCAGCAGCCAACAGATGGGTCCCGGCGAGCAGTACTTC
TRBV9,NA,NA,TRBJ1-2,CAGSSGHYGYTF,TGTGCCGGCAGCTCTGGCCACTATGGCTACACCTTC
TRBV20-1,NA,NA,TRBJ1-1,CSAGTGITEAFF,TGCAGTGCTGGTACAGGGATCACTGAAGCTTTCTTT
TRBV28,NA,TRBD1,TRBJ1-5,CASRDRTGVNQPQHF,TGTGCCAGCAGGGATAGGACAGGAGTCAATCAGCCCCAGCATTTT
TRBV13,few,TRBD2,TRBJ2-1,CASSLVGTSGGWYNEQFF,TGTGCCAGCAGCTTAGTCGGGACTAGCGGGGGTTGGTACAATGAGCAGTTCTTC
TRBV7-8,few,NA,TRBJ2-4,CASSQDGVAKNIQYF,TGTGCCAGCAGCCAGGACGGGGTAGCCAAAAACATTCAGTACTTC
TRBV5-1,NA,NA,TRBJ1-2,CASSLEPGNYGYTF,TGCGCCAGCAGCTTGGAACCCGGGAACTATGGCTACACCTTC
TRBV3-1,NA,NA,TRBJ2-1,CASRFTGSSYEQFF,TGTGCCAGCAGATTTACGGGAAGCTCCTACGAGCAGTTCTTC
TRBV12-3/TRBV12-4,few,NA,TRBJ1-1,CASSLPGASTEAFF,TGTGCCAGCAGCCTTCCCGGGGCGAGCACTGAAGCTTTCTTT
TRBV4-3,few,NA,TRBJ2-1,CASSQMAGVINEQFF,TGCGCCAGCAGCCAAATGGCAGGGGTTATAAATGAGCAGTTCTTC
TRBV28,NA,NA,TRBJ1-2,CASSLPNGDGYTF,TGTGCCAGCAGTCTACCAAATGGGGACGGCTACACCTTC
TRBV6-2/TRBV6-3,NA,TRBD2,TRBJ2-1,CASSKITGTSRETQFF,TGTGCCAGCAGTAAAATTACCGGGACTAGCCGGGAGACCCAGTTCTTC
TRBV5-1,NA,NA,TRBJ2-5,CASSPTGTNVQETQYF,TGCGCCAGCAGTCCCACCGGGACGAATGTCCAAGAGACCCAGTACTTC
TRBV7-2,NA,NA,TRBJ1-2,CASSSRPPQGGYTF,TGTGCCAGCAGCTCCCGACCCCCCCAGGGAGGCTACACCTTC
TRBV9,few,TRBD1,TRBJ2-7,CASSGGTGGSYEQYF,TGTGCCAGCAGCGGCGGGACAGGGGGATCCTACGAGCAGTACTTC
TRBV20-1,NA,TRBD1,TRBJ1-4,CSARPNRGLQEKLFF,TGCAGTGCTAGACCTAACAGGGGGCTACAGGAAAAACTGTTTTTT